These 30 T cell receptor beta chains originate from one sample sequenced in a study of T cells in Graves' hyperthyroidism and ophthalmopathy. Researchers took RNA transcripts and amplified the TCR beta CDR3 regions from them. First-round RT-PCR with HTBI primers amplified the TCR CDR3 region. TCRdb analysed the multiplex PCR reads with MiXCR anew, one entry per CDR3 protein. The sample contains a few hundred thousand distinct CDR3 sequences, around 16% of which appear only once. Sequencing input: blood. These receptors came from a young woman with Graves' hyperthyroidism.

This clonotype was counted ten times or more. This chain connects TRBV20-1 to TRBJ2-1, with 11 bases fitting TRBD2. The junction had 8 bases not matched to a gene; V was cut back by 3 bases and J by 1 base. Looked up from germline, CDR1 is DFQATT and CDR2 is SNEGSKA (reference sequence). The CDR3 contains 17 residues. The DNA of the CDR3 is TGCAGTGCTAGCGTAGCGGGAGGGCCCCTTTCCTACAATGAGCAGTTCTTC. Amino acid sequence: CSASVAGGPLSYNEQFF.

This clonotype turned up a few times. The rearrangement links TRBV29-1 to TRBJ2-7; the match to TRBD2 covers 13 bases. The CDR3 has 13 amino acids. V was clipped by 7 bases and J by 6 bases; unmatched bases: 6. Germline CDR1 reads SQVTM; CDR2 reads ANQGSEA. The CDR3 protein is CSGRLAGGPEQYF. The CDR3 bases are TGCAGCGGCAGACTAGCGGGAGGTCCCGAGCAGTACTTC.

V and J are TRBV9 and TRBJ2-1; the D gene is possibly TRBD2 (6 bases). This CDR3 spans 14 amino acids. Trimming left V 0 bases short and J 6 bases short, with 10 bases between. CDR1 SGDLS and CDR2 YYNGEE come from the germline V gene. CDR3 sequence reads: CASSVGGGINEQFF. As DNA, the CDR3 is TGTGCCAGCAGCGTAGGAGGAGGGATCAATGAGCAGTTCTTC.

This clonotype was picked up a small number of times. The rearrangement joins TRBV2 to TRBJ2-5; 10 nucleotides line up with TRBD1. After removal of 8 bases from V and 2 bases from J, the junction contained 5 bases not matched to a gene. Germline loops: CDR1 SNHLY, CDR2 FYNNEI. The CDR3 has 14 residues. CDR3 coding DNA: TGTGCCAGCCTATGGACAGGGGGTCAAGAGACCCAGTACTTC. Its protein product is CASLWTGGQETQYF.

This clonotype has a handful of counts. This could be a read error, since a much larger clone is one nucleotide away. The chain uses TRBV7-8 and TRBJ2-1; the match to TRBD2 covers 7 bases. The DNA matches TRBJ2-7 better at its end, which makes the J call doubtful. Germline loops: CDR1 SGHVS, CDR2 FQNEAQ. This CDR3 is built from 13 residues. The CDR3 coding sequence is TGTGCCAGCAGCGGGAGGGTTTACAATGAGCAGTACTTC. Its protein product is CASSGRVYNEQYF.

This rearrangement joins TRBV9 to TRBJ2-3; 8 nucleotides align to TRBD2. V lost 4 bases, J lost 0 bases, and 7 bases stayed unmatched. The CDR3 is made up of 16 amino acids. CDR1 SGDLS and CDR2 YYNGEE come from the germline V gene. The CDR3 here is CASSTHSGTSTDTQYF. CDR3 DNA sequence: TGTGCCAGCAGCACACATAGCGGGACTAGCACAGATACGCAGTATTTT.

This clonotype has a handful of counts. The CDR3 spells CASSLRLAGQDTGNEQFF. In DNA, the CDR3 is TGTGCCAGCAGCTTACGTCTAGCGGGCCAAGACACGGGCAATGAGCAGTTCTTC. This chain joins TRBV13 and TRBJ2-1, with 8 nucleotides matching TRBD2. The CDR3 spans 18 residues. V lost 2 bases to trimming and J lost 6 bases; unmatched junction nucleotides: 15. CDR1 is PRHDT and CDR2 is FYEKMQ in the germline V gene (reference sequence).

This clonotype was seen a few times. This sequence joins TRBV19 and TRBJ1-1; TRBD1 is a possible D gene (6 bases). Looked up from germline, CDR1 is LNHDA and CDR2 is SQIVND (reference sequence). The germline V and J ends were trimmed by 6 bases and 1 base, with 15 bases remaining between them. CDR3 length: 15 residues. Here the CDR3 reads CASSIQGPGNTEAFF. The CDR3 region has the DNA TGTGCCAGTAGCATCCAGGGGCCCGGGAACACTGAAGCTTTCTTT.

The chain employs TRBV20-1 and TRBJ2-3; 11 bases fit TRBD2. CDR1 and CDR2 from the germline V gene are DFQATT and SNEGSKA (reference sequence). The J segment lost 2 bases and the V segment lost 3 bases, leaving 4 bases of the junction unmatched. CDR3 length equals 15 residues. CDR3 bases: TGCAGTGCTAGGCTAGCGGGAGGTACCACAGATACGCAGTATTTT. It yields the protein CSARLAGGTTDTQYF.

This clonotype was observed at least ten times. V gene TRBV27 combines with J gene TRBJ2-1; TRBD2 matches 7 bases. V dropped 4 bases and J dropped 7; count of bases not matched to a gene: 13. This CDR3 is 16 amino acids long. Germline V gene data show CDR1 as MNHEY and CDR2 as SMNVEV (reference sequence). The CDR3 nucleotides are TGTGCCAGCAGTTGGTTTGGGTGGGAGGGACGAAATGAGCAGTTCTTC. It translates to CASSWFGWEGRNEQFF.

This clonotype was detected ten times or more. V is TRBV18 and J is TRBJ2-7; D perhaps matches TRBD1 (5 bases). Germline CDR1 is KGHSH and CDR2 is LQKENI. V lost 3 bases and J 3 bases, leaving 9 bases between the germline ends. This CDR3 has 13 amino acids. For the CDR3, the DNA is TGTGCCAGCTCACCGTCCAGGGACTACGAGCAGTACTTC. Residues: CASSPSRDYEQYF.

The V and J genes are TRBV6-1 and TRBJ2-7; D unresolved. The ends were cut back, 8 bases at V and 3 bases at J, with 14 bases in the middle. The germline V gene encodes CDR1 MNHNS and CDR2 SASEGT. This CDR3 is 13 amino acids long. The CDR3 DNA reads TGTGCCAGCGGAGTGGGGTTTCTCTACGAGCAGTACTTC. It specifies CASGVGFLYEQYF.

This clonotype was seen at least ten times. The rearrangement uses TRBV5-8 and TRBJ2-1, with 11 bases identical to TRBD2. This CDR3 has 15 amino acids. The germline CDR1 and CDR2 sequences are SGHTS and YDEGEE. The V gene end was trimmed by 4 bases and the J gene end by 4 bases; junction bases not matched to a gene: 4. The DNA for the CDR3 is TGTGCCAGCAGCATGACTAGCGGGAAATACAATGAGCAGTTCTTC. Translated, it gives CASSMTSGKYNEQFF.

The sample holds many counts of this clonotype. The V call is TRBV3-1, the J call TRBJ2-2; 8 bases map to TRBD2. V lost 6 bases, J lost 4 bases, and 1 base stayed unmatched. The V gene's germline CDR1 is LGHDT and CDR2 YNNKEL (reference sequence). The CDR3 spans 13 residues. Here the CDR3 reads CASRAGATGELFF. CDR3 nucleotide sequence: TGTGCCAGCAGAGCGGGAGCCACCGGGGAGCTGTTTTTT.

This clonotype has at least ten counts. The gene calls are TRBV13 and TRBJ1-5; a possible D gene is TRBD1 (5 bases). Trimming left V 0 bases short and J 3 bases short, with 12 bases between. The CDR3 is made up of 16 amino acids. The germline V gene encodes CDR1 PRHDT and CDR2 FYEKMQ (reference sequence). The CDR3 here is CASSLGFGGDNQPQHF. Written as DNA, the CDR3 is TGTGCCAGCAGCTTAGGCTTCGGAGGGGACAATCAGCCCCAGCATTTT.

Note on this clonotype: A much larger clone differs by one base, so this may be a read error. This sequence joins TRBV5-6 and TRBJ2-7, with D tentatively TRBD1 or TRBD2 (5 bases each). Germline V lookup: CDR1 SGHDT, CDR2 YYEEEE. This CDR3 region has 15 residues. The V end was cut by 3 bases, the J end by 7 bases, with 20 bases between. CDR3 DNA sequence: TGTGCCAGCAGCTCAACTAGGGGCACCACTGAGGAGCAGTACTTC. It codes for CASSSTRGTTEEQYF. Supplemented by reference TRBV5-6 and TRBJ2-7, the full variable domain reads DAGVTQSPTHLIKTRGQQVTLRCSPKSGHDTVSWYQQALGQGPQFIFQYYEEEERQRGNFPDRFSGHQFPNYSSELNVNALLLGDSALYLCASSSTRGTTEEQYFGPGTRLTVT.

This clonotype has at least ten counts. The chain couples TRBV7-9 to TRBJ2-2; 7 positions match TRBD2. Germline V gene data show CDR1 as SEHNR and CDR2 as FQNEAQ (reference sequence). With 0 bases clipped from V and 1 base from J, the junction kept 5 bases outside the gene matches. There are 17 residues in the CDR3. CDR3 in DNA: TGTGCCAGCAGCTTAGCGGAAAAGCGGGAGAACACCGGGGAGCTGTTTTTT. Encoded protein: CASSLAEKRENTGELFF. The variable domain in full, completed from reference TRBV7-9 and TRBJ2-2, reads DTGVSQNPRHKITKRGQNVTFRCDPISEHNRLYWYRQTLGQGPEFLTYFQNEAQLEKSRLLSDRFSAERPKGSFSTLEIQRTEQGDSAMYLCASSLAEKRENTGELFFGEGSRLTVL.

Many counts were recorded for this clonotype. CDR3 coding DNA: TGTGCCAGCAGTTTGGGACAGGGGGCAAGGAATGGCTACACCTTC. Translation: CASSLGQGARNGYTF. The gene calls are TRBV27 and TRBJ1-2; 12 bases fit TRBD1. CDR1 and CDR2 (germline): MNHEY, SMNVEV (reference sequence). The junction had 5 bases not matched to a gene; V was cut back by 3 bases and J by 6 bases. The CDR3 extends over 15 amino acids.

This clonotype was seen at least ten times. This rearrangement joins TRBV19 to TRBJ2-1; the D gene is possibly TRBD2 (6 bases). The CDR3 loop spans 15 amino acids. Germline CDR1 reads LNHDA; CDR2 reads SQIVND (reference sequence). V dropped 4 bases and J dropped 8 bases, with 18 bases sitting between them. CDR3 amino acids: CASSTRDLKPHEQFF. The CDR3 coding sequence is TGTGCCAGTAGTACCCGGGACTTGAAACCCCATGAGCAGTTCTTC.

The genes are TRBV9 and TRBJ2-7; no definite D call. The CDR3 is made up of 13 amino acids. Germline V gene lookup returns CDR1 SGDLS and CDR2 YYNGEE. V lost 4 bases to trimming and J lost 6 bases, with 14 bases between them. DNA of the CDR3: TGTGCCAGCAGCCTGACCCCTGATGCCGAGCAGTACTTC. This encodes CASSLTPDAEQYF.

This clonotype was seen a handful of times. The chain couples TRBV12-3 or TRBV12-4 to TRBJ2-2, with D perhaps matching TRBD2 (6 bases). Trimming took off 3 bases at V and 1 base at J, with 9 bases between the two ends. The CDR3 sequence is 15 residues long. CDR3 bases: TGTGCCAGCAGTTTCTGGCGGGGGAACACCGGGGAGCTGTTTTTT. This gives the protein CASSFWRGNTGELFF.

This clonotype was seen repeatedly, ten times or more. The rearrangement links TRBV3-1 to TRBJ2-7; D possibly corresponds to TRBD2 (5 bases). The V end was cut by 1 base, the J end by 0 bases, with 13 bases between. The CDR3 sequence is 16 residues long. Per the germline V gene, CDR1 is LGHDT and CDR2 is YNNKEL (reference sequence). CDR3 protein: CASSQVGRVSSYEQYF. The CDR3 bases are TGTGCCAGCAGCCAAGTTGGGAGAGTCAGCTCCTACGAGCAGTACTTC.

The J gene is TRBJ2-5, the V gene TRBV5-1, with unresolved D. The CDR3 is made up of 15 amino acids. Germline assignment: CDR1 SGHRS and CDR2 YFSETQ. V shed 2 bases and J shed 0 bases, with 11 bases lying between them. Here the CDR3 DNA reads TGCGCCAGCAGCTTTACGGACCGGTACCAAGAGACCCAGTACTTC. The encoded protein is CASSFTDRYQETQYF.

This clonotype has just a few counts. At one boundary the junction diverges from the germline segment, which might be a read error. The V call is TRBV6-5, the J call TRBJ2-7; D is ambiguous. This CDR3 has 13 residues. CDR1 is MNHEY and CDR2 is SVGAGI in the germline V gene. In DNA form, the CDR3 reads TGTGCCAGCAGTTACTTAATCTCCCACGAGCAGTACTTC. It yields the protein CASSYLISHEQYF.

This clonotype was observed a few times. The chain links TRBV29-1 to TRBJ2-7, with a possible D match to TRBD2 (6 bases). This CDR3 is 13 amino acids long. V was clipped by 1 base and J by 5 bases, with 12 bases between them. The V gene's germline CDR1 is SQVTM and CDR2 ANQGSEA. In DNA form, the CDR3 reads TGCAGCGTTGAAGTAGGGCGGGGACACGAGCAGTACTTC. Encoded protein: CSVEVGRGHEQYF.

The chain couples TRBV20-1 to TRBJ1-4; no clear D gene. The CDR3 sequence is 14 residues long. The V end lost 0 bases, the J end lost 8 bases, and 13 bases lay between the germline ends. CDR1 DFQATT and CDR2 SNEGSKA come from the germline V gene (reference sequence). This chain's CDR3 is CSARDTRAWEKLFF. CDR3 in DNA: TGCAGTGCTAGAGATACCCGCGCCTGGGAAAAACTGTTTTTT.

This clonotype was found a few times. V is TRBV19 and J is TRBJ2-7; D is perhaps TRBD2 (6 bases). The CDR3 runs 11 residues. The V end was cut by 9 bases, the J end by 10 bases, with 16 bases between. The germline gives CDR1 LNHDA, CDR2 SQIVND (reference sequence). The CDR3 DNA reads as TGTGCCAGCCAGTCGGGGACTTCACAGTACTTC. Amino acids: CASQSGTSQYF.

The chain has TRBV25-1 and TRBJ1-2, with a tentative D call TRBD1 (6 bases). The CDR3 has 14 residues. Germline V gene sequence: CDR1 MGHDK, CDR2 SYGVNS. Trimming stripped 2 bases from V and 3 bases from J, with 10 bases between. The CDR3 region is CASSEQGRDYGYTF. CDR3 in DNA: TGTGCCAGCAGTGAACAGGGGAGGGACTATGGCTACACCTTC.

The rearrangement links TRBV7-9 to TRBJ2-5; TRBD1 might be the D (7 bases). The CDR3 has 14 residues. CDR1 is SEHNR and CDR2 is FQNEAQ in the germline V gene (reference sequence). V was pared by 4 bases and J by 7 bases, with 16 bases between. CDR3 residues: CASSSDSQGGTQYF. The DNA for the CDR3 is TGTGCCAGCAGCTCCGACAGCCAGGGGGGGACCCAGTACTTC. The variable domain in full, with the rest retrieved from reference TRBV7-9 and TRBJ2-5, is DTGVSQNPRHKITKRGQNVTFRCDPISEHNRLYWYRQTLGQGPEFLTYFQNEAQLEKSRLLSDRFSAERPKGSFSTLEIQRTEQGDSAMYLCASSSDSQGGTQYFGPGTRLLVL.

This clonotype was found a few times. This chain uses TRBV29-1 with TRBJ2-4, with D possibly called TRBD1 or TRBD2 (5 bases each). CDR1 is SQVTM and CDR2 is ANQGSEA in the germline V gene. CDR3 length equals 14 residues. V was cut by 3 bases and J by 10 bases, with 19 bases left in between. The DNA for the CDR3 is TGCAGCGTTGAGGTTGCGGGCTCAGGGCCAATTCAGTACTTC. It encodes CSVEVAGSGPIQYF.